These 2 T cell receptor beta chains share one sample of origin, sequenced in a study of CD4 T cells in relation to SARS-CoV-2 and coronaviruses. The protocol was immunoSEQ multiplex PCR, while the TCRdb copy is restricted to in-frame clones and leaves out a portion. The repertoire holds 15,000 to 25,000 clones, with about 80% as singletons. Unexposed donor CD4+ T cells date from about 2011-2019, before the COVID-19 pandemic. The cells were cultured for approximately ten days before CD4+ T cells were isolated. Their antigen targets remain unknown. Sequencing was performed on CD4+ T cells from PBMCs, cultured in vitro. These receptors came from a human donor in good health.

V is TRBV25-1 and J is TRBJ2-1; no firm D call. CDR1 and CDR2 from the germline V gene are MGHDK and SYGVNS. V lost 5 bases, J lost 7 bases, and 15 bases lay in between. This CDR3 has 14 residues. CDR3 nucleotides: TGTGCCAGCAGTAAGGGTGGAGTCTTAAATGAGCAGTTCTTC. The encoded protein is CASSKGGVLNEQFF.

The chain uses TRBV6-2 or TRBV6-3 and TRBJ2-2; D ambiguous. CDR1 is MNHEY and CDR2 is SVGEGT in the germline V gene. The CDR3 contains 16 residues. V was cut by 5 bases and J by 6 bases, with 19 bases left in between. The CDR3 is CASSPTAQNNAGELFF. The CDR3 region has the DNA TGTGCCAGCAGTCCGACTGCACAAAATAACGCCGGGGAGCTGTTTTTT.